These 7 T cell receptor beta chains were sequenced from one sample in a study of Graves' ophthalmopathy and Graves' hyperthyroidism. Beta-chain TCR CDR3 regions were amplified from RNA transcripts. An opening RT-PCR round employed HTBI primers and preceded a second-round multiplex PCR. One entry per CDR3 protein results from TCRdb running MiXCR on the multiplex PCR reads. The sample has 500,000 to 800,000 distinct CDR3 sequences; about two fifths are singletons. Material for sequencing was peripheral blood. All receptors come from an adult man with Graves' ophthalmopathy.

This sequence joins TRBV29-1 and TRBJ1-4; D is perhaps TRBD1 (6 bases). CDR3 length: 13 residues. CDR1 and CDR2 (germline): SQVTM, ANQGSEA. CDR3 amino acids: CSEDSATNEKLFF. The DNA of the CDR3 is TGCAGTGAGGACAGTGCAACTAATGAAAAACTGTTTTTT. The full variable domain, with the rest looked up from reference TRBV29-1 and TRBJ1-4, is SAVISQKPSRDICQRGTSLTIQCQVDSQVTMMFWYRQQPGQSLTLIATANQGSEATYESGFVIDKFPISRPNLTFSTLTVSNMSPEDSSIYLCSEDSATNEKLFFGSGTQLSVL.

On this clonotype: Likely a read error: the CDR3 ends without its conserved phenylalanine or tryptophan. Because the CDR3's place on the DNA is in doubt, the DNA is left out and the CDR3 is given as listed by TCRdb. The CDR3 region is CATNVRTS. V and J are TRBV6-5 and TRBJ2-6. The germline gives CDR1 MNHEY, CDR2 SVGAGI. The CDR3 is 8 residues long, counting both termini.

As concerns this clonotype: A single base separates this from a much larger clone, so it may be a read error. The chain is built from TRBV2 and TRBJ2-7; maybe TRBD1 (5 bases). This CDR3 has 15 amino acids. The germline gives CDR1 SNHLY, CDR2 FYNNEI. With 6 bases removed from V and 0 bases from J, the gap between germline ends came to 15 bases. In DNA, the CDR3 is TGTGCCAGCAGCTCTCGACAGAGGAGCTCCTACGAGCAGTACTTC. Translation gives CASSSRQRSSYEQYF.

This rearrangement joins TRBV19 to TRBJ1-4, with D perhaps matching TRBD1 (6 bases). This CDR3 contains 15 residues. Germline CDR1 is LNHDA and CDR2 is SQIVND (reference sequence). Trimming removed 6 bases at V and 13 bases at J, with 24 bases between. The CDR3 spells CASRTLTVTGGLLFF. CDR3 in DNA: TGTGCCAGTAGGACCCTAACGGTCACCGGGGGGCTACTGTTTTTT.

This clonotype was found many times. CDR3 sequence (DNA): TGCGCCAGCACTCCGGGTGTGTATAATTCACCCCTCCACTTT. Its protein product is CASTPGVYNSPLHF. This sequence joins TRBV10-2 and TRBJ1-6; D is unresolved. This CDR3 is built from 14 residues. V shed 7 bases and J shed 4 bases, with 11 bases lying between them. Germline V gene data show CDR1 as WSHSY and CDR2 as SAAADI.

This clonotype occurred many times. A read error may produce the germline difference seen at one junction end. The chain is built from TRBV10-3 and TRBJ1-5, with D unclear. The CDR3 is 14 residues long. Germline V lookup: CDR1 ENHRY, CDR2 SYGVKD. CDR3 region: CASSYLNSNQPQHF. The CDR3 DNA reads TGTGCCAGCAGTTACCTTAATAGCAATCAGCCCCAGCATTTT.

This chain uses TRBV7-2 with TRBJ2-7; the D call may be TRBD1 or TRBD2 (6 bases each). The better agreement between TRBJ2-1 and the DNA end casts doubt on the J call. CDR3 length: 12 residues. Germline values: CDR1 SGHTA, CDR2 FQGNSA. CDR3 nucleotide sequence: TGTGCCAGCAGTAAAGGGGGGAATGAGCAGTTCTTC. Amino acid sequence: CASSKGGNEQFF.